The rows below give T cell receptor beta chains drawn from one sample of a study of cytomegalovirus exposure and HLA in healthy donors. Here immunoSEQ multiplex PCR was the method, and the copy in TCRdb shows in-frame clones only, minus some. The repertoire has roughly 150,000 clones, roughly four fifths of them found once; the top ten carry under 1%. The specimen was PBMCs. These receptors all stem from a girl aged 2 to 9 in good health and CMV-seropositive. Both conserved end residues are part of each CDR3. Fields, in order: J gene, V gene, CDR3 length, D gene, clone size, CDR3 protein, CDR3 DNA. A D gene is named only where the DNA matches it firmly. A clone size is listed for some rows: how often the clone was seen (once, few, many), or a class if it is expanded.

J gene: TRBJ2-3
V gene: TRBV10-3
CDR3 length: 17
D gene: TRBD2
clone size: NA
CDR3 protein: CAISDGTSGSSTDTQYF
CDR3 DNA: TGTGCCATCAGTGACGGGACTAGCGGGAGTAGCACAGATACGCAGTATTTT

J gene: TRBJ1-2
V gene: TRBV4-1
CDR3 length: 14
D gene: NA
clone size: NA
CDR3 protein: CASRPLRGDYGYTF
CDR3 DNA: TGCGCCAGCAGACCGTTAAGGGGTGACTATGGCTACACCTTC

J gene: TRBJ2-7
V gene: TRBV25-1
CDR3 length: 13
D gene: NA
clone size: NA
CDR3 protein: CASSESLSSEQYF
CDR3 DNA: TGTGCCAGCAGTGAGAGCCTATCAAGCGAGCAGTACTTC

J gene: TRBJ1-3
V gene: TRBV18
CDR3 length: 18
D gene: NA
clone size: NA
CDR3 protein: CASSPKGQYLHSGNTIYF
CDR3 DNA: TGTGCCAGCTCACCCAAAGGACAGTATCTACACTCTGGAAACACCATATATTTT

J gene: TRBJ2-7
V gene: TRBV30
CDR3 length: 13
D gene: NA
clone size: NA
CDR3 protein: CAWSVGGVNEQYF
CDR3 DNA: TGTGCCTGGAGTGTAGGGGGGGTGAACGAGCAGTACTTC

J gene: TRBJ1-3
V gene: TRBV7-6
CDR3 length: 15
D gene: NA
clone size: once
CDR3 protein: CASSHDGGYGNTIYF
CDR3 DNA: TGTGCCAGCAGCCACGACGGGGGGTACGGAAACACCATATATTTT

J gene: TRBJ1-2
V gene: TRBV29-1
CDR3 length: 12
D gene: NA
clone size: NA
CDR3 protein: CSVEGQAYGYTF
CDR3 DNA: TGCAGCGTTGAAGGACAGGCCTATGGCTACACCTTC

J gene: TRBJ1-5
V gene: TRBV30
CDR3 length: 13
D gene: NA
clone size: NA
CDR3 protein: CAWSHSRNQPQHF
CDR3 DNA: TGTGCCTGGAGCCATTCTAGGAATCAGCCCCAGCATTTT

J gene: TRBJ2-7
V gene: TRBV27
CDR3 length: 16
D gene: TRBD2
clone size: once
CDR3 protein: CASSFGAGTSVYEQYF
CDR3 DNA: TGTGCCAGCAGCTTTGGGGCGGGGACTAGCGTATACGAGCAGTACTTC

J gene: TRBJ1-4
V gene: TRBV4-1
CDR3 length: 16
D gene: TRBD1
clone size: NA
CDR3 protein: CASSHGPGQLNEKLFF
CDR3 DNA: TGCGCCAGCAGCCACGGACCGGGACAGCTTAATGAAAAACTGTTTTTT

J gene: TRBJ1-2
V gene: TRBV5-1
CDR3 length: 13
D gene: NA
clone size: few
CDR3 protein: CASSLGTLYGYTF
CDR3 DNA: TGCGCCAGCAGCTTGGGAACTCTCTATGGCTACACCTTC

J gene: TRBJ1-5
V gene: TRBV21-1
CDR3 length: 18
D gene: NA
clone size: once
CDR3 protein: CASSKGRCGGVCNQPQHF
CDR3 DNA: TGTGCCAGCAGCAAAGGGCGGTGTGGGGGCGTGTGCAATCAGCCCCAGCATTTT

J gene: TRBJ2-1
V gene: TRBV6-1
CDR3 length: 17
D gene: TRBD2
clone size: NA
CDR3 protein: CASSEGREGTRYNEQFF
CDR3 DNA: TGTGCCAGCAGTGAAGGGCGGGAGGGAACCCGCTACAATGAGCAGTTCTTC

J gene: TRBJ1-1
V gene: TRBV7-9
CDR3 length: 14
D gene: NA
clone size: NA
CDR3 protein: CASLEGETDTEAFF
CDR3 DNA: TGTGCCAGCCTCGAGGGGGAGACGGACACTGAAGCTTTCTTT

J gene: TRBJ1-3
V gene: TRBV4-1
CDR3 length: 13
D gene: NA
clone size: NA
CDR3 protein: CASSREVGNTIYF
CDR3 DNA: TGCGCCAGCAGCAGGGAGGTCGGAAACACCATATATTTT

J gene: TRBJ2-5
V gene: TRBV5-1
CDR3 length: 18
D gene: TRBD2
clone size: NA
CDR3 protein: CASSWGLAGVPFQETQYF
CDR3 DNA: TGCGCCAGCAGCTGGGGACTAGCGGGTGTACCATTTCAAGAGACCCAGTACTTC

J gene: TRBJ2-1
V gene: TRBV6-4
CDR3 length: 15
D gene: NA
clone size: NA
CDR3 protein: CASSDKAREGNEQFF
CDR3 DNA: TGTGCCAGCAGTGACAAAGCGAGGGAAGGCAATGAGCAGTTCTTC

J gene: TRBJ2-1
V gene: TRBV7-9
CDR3 length: 16
D gene: NA
clone size: NA
CDR3 protein: CASSSANGLVYNEQFF
CDR3 DNA: TGTGCCAGCAGCTCAGCCAATGGGCTCGTCTACAATGAGCAGTTCTTC

J gene: TRBJ1-2
V gene: TRBV30
CDR3 length: 13
D gene: TRBD1
clone size: NA
CDR3 protein: CAWAGTGGYGYTF
CDR3 DNA: TGTGCCTGGGCCGGGACAGGGGGCTATGGCTACACCTTC

J gene: TRBJ2-3
V gene: TRBV2
CDR3 length: 15
D gene: TRBD1
clone size: NA
CDR3 protein: CASSVRTGRLDTQYF
CDR3 DNA: TGTGCCAGCAGTGTAAGGACAGGGAGGTTGGATACGCAGTATTTT

J gene: TRBJ1-1
V gene: TRBV27
CDR3 length: 14
D gene: NA
clone size: NA
CDR3 protein: CARTKVWGNTEAFF
CDR3 DNA: TGTGCCAGGACTAAAGTTTGGGGGAACACTGAAGCTTTCTTT

J gene: TRBJ1-1
V gene: TRBV28
CDR3 length: 12
D gene: NA
clone size: NA
CDR3 protein: CASSLLEGKAFF
CDR3 DNA: TGTGCCAGCAGTTTATTGGAGGGTAAAGCTTTCTTT

J gene: TRBJ1-1
V gene: TRBV5-1
CDR3 length: 14
D gene: NA
clone size: NA
CDR3 protein: CASSLVVAGTEAFF
CDR3 DNA: TGCGCCAGCAGCTTGGTGGTGGCTGGCACTGAAGCTTTCTTT

J gene: TRBJ1-1
V gene: TRBV6-5
CDR3 length: 15
D gene: NA
clone size: NA
CDR3 protein: CASSPTGGEFTEAFF
CDR3 DNA: TGTGCCAGCAGTCCGACGGGGGGTGAGTTCACTGAAGCTTTCTTT

J gene: TRBJ1-3
V gene: TRBV13
CDR3 length: 15
D gene: NA
clone size: NA
CDR3 protein: CASSLARRTGNTIYF
CDR3 DNA: TGTGCCAGCAGCCTCGCCCGGCGGACTGGAAACACCATATATTTT

J gene: TRBJ2-1
V gene: TRBV9
CDR3 length: 15
D gene: TRBD2
clone size: NA
CDR3 protein: CASSVSSGSKNEQFF
CDR3 DNA: TGTGCCAGCAGCGTAAGTAGCGGGAGCAAAAATGAGCAGTTCTTC

J gene: TRBJ1-1
V gene: TRBV5-1
CDR3 length: 14
D gene: NA
clone size: NA
CDR3 protein: CASSLRGKNTEAFF
CDR3 DNA: TGCGCCAGCAGCTTGAGGGGGAAGAACACTGAAGCTTTCTTT

J gene: TRBJ1-5
V gene: TRBV27
CDR3 length: 14
D gene: NA
clone size: NA
CDR3 protein: CASRGFYSNQPQHF
CDR3 DNA: TGTGCCAGCAGGGGCTTTTATAGCAATCAGCCCCAGCATTTT